This T cell receptor (beta chain) appears in the sequencing data of a study of early T cells in non-severe SARS-CoV-2 infection. About the study: Sequencing was performed on bulk RNA from unsorted whole blood, leaving chains unpaired. Study-wide results and limits: A preference for anti-spike CD8 responses marked VDJdb matching, which missed private and CD4 specificities.

As for this clonotype: Its antigen is currently unknown.

Individual cDNA molecules were tagged with unique molecular identifiers. One entry per CDR3 protein, called by TCRdb with MiXCR from the 5' RACE reads. The sample holds 70,000 or so distinct CDR3 sequences, 10% seen once. The V end was cut by 9 bases, the J end by 1 base, with 9 bases between. This CDR3 is built from 13 residues. Germline values: CDR1 SGHNT, CDR2 YENEEA. V usage is TRBV11-3 and J usage is TRBJ2-2; D gene unclear. This sequence was found in an adult who was a healthcare worker with PCR-confirmed SARS-CoV-2 infection or an uninfected control (not recorded which). This specimen was whole blood, taken at baseline. The CDR3 loop reads CASTLGNTGELFF. The CDR3 DNA reads TGTGCCAGTACCTTAGGGAACACCGGGGAGCTGTTTTTT. The variable domain in full, with the rest retrieved from reference TRBV11-3 and TRBJ2-2, is EAGVVQSPRYKIIEKKQPVAFWCNPISGHNTLYWYLQNLGQGPELLIRYENEEAVDDSQLPKDRFSAERLKGVDSTLKIQPAELGDSAVYLCASTLGNTGELFFGEGSRLTVL.